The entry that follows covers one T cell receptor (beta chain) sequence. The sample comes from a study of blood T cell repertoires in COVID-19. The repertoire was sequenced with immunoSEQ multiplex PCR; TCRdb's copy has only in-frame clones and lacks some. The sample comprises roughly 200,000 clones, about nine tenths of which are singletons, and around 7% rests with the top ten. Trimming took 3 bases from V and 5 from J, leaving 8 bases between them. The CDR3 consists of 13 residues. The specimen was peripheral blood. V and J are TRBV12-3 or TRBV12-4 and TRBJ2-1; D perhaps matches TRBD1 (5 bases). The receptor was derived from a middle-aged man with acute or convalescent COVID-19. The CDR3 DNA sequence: TGTGCCAGCAGTTTCTACAGGCACAATGAGCAGTTCTTC. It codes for CASSFYRHNEQFF.